Sequencing of this TCR beta chain was carried out in a study of post-analysis software for immune sequencing data. Looking at the study overall: Relapsing-remitting, secondary progressive and progressive-relapsing forms of multiple sclerosis all featured among disease courses.

The authors incorporated unique molecular identifiers into the TCR beta cDNA libraries. Input amounts of roughly 0.85 to 10 million T cells were used. These gave about 500,000 cDNA molecules, so each molecule approximated one T cell. TCRdb passed the PCR reads through MiXCR, listing each CDR3 protein once. The table lists 430,000 or so distinct CDR3 sequences, about 39% of them singletons. Study-level findings and limits: Among multiple sclerosis patients, normalized Chao1 diversity was significantly below that of controls. Elevated frequency relative to controls characterized roughly 5 TRBV segments in patients, TRBV5-6, TRBV5-1 and TRBV20-1 among them. Samples sharing a preparation batch grouped tightly together when assessed by F measure.

Turning to this clonotype: Its antigen remains unknown.

Germline V gene sequence: CDR1 MDHEN, CDR2 SYDVKM. The ends were cut back, 5 bases at V and 0 bases at J, with 11 bases in the middle. The CDR3 sequence is 14 residues long. Input material: blood. This TCR came from a girl under 10 years old with multiple sclerosis. The V gene is TRBV28, the J gene TRBJ2-7; D may be TRBD1 (5 bases). CDR3 in DNA: TGTGCCAGCAGTAGCTATGGGGCCTCCTACGAGCAGTACTTC. Protein sequence: CASSSYGASYEQYF.